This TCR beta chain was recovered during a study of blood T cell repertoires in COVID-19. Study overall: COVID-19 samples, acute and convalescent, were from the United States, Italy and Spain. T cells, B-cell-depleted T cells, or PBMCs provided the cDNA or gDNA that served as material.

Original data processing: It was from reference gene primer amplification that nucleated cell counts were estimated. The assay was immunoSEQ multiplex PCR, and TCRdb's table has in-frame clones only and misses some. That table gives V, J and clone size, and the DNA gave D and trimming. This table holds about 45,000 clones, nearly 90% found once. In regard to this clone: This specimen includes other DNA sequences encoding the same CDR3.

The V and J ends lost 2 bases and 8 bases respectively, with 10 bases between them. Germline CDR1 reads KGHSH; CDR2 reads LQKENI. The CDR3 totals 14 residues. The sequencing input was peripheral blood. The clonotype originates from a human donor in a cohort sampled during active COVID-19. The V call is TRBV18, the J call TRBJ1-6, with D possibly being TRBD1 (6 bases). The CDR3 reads CASSPMDRDSPLHF. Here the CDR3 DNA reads TGTGCCAGCTCACCAATGGACAGAGATTCACCCCTCCACTTT.